The 26 T cell receptor beta chains listed next were all sequenced from one sample in a study of TIL therapy for anti-PD-1-resistant metastatic lung cancer. Sequencing used immunoSEQ v3. The table came from immunoSEQ multiplex PCR; TCRdb's copy has only in-frame clones and leaves some out. The sample has fewer than 20,000 clones, 74% seen once. Time point indicated: pre-treatment sample, taken before nivolumab and TIL therapy. Sequencing used blood, obtained at baseline. These TCRs come from a person aged 25 to 79 with non-small cell lung cancer.

The CDR3 here is CSATGGTGNQPQHF. CDR3 nucleotides: TGCAGCGCCACGGGGGGTACGGGCAATCAGCCCCAGCATTTT. The V and J genes are TRBV29-1 and TRBJ1-5; tentative D call: TRBD1 (5 bases). With 7 bases removed from V and 2 bases from J, the gap between germline ends came to 15 bases. This CDR3 has 14 residues. Germline loops: CDR1 SQVTM, CDR2 ANQGSEA.

This clone was detected only a few times. This chain connects TRBV6-5 to TRBJ1-6, with D possibly TRBD1 on 6 matching bases. The length of the CDR3 is 15 residues. Trimming stripped 6 bases from V and 7 bases from J, with 16 bases between. Germline V gene sequence: CDR1 MNHEY, CDR2 SVGAGI. CDR3 loop: CASSQTGPVNSPLHF. CDR3 coding DNA: TGTGCCAGCAGCCAAACAGGGCCGGTAAATTCACCCCTCCACTTT.

The CDR3 DNA follows: TGCGCCAGCAGTGAGTCGAGGTCTAGGGGGCCCCAGCATTTT. Residues: CASSESRSRGPQHF. The J gene is TRBJ1-5, the V gene TRBV10-2; tentative D call: TRBD1 (5 bases). Trimming cost V 0 bases and J 9 bases, with 12 bases left between them. The CDR3 length is 14 residues. Germline CDR1 is WSHSY and CDR2 is SAAADI.

This clone appeared a few times. The CDR3 bases are TGTGCCAGCACGGGCAGCTACGACGGCTACACCTTC. Its protein product is CASTGSYDGYTF. V usage is TRBV6-5 and J usage is TRBJ1-2; D not certain. Trimming removed 7 bases at V and 8 bases at J, with 14 bases between. CDR1 and CDR2 (germline): MNHEY, SVGAGI. CDR3 length: 12 amino acids.

The chain's CDR3 is CASSYQSRETQYF. DNA for the CDR3: TGTGCCAGCAGCTATCAGTCTCGGGAGACCCAGTACTTC. V is TRBV7-2 and J is TRBJ2-5; no firm D call. V lost 4 bases to trimming and J lost 5 bases, with 11 bases between them. The CDR3 consists of 13 residues. Germline CDR1 SGHTA, CDR2 FQGNSA.

The V call is TRBV5-6, the J call TRBJ2-5; D call uncertain. The germline V gene encodes CDR1 SGHDT and CDR2 YYEEEE. Trimming pared 4 bases from V and 10 bases from J, leaving 14 bases between. CDR3 length equals 12 residues. The CDR3: CASSPTGSDQYF. For the CDR3, the DNA is TGTGCCAGCAGCCCCACGGGTAGTGACCAGTACTTC.

The CDR3 spells CAWSVVVGGRLGETQYF. CDR3 coding DNA: TGTGCCTGGAGTGTAGTAGTGGGGGGGCGACTAGGGGAGACCCAGTACTTC. The V and J genes are TRBV30 and TRBJ2-5, with a possible D match to TRBD2 (7 bases). This CDR3 contains 17 residues. The germline CDR1 and CDR2 sequences are GTSNPN and SVGIG (reference sequence). V lost 0 bases to trimming and J lost 5 bases, with 22 bases between them.

The chain employs TRBV6-1 and TRBJ1-1; 11 nucleotides align to TRBD1. The CDR3 is made up of 15 amino acids. Germline trimming cut 6 bases from V and 0 bases from J; bases unmatched to any gene: 3. Germline values: CDR1 MNHNS, CDR2 SASEGT. CDR3: CASRKGQGVNTEAFF. In DNA form, the CDR3 reads TGTGCCAGCAGGAAGGGACAGGGGGTGAACACTGAAGCTTTCTTT.

V is TRBV11-2 and J is TRBJ2-3; 9 nucleotides align to TRBD2. The germline V gene encodes CDR1 SGHAT and CDR2 FQNNGV. This CDR3 has 15 residues. The junction had 6 bases not matched to a gene; V was cut back by 8 bases and J by 0 bases. CDR3 loop: CASSMGLASTDTQYF. CDR3 in DNA: TGTGCCAGCTCCATGGGACTAGCCAGCACAGATACGCAGTATTTT.

As DNA, the CDR3 is TGTGCCAGCAGTGAAGGAGGGGGCGCCGGCCCTGAAAAACTGTTTTTT. Translating it yields CASSEGGGAGPEKLFF. The chain combines TRBV6-1 with TRBJ1-4; 7 bases map to TRBD1. V lost 1 base, J lost 7 bases, and 9 bases stayed unmatched. This CDR3 spans 16 amino acids. Germline CDR1 reads MNHNS; CDR2 reads SASEGT.

The chain couples TRBV30 to TRBJ1-6; TRBD1 aligns across 7 bases. The CDR3 runs to 14 residues. Germline loops: CDR1 GTSNPN, CDR2 SVGIG (reference sequence). J lost 7 bases, V lost 3 bases, and 6 bases had no gene match. The CDR3 region has the DNA TGTGCCTGGAGCCCTGGGACAGAGAATTCACCCCTCCACTTT. Translated: CAWSPGTENSPLHF. The full variable domain, rest sourced from reference TRBV30 and TRBJ1-6, is SQTIHQWPATLVQPVGSPLSLECTVEGTSNPNLYWYRQAAGRGLQLLFYSVGIGQISSEVPQNLSASRPQDRQFILSSKKLLLSDSGFYLCAWSPGTENSPLHFGNGTRLTVT.

V gene TRBV6-1 combines with J gene TRBJ1-5, with D possibly matching TRBD1 (6 bases). Germline V gene data show CDR1 as MNHNS and CDR2 as SASEGT. The CDR3 spans 14 residues. V was pared by 5 bases and J by 3 bases, with 11 bases between. The CDR3 sequence: CASSLRDTNQPQHF. CDR3 DNA sequence: TGTGCCAGCAGTCTCCGGGACACCAATCAGCCCCAGCATTTT.

The chain has TRBV7-6 and TRBJ2-3; 10 nucleotides match TRBD2. Germline lookup yields CDR1 SGHVS and CDR2 FNYEAQ. J gave up 2 bases and V 2 bases, and 4 bases lay outside the gene matches. The CDR3 sequence is 16 residues long. CDR3 loop: CASSLSGGAFTDTQYF. The CDR3 DNA reads TGTGCCAGCAGCTTAAGCGGGGGGGCCTTCACAGATACGCAGTATTTT.

J is TRBJ1-2 and V is TRBV27; TRBD1 aligns across 11 bases. Germline loops: CDR1 MNHEY, CDR2 SMNVEV (reference sequence). The J segment lost 4 bases and the V segment lost 9 bases, leaving 13 bases of the junction unmatched. The CDR3 length is 16 residues. The CDR3: CASSVWGDRGTYGYTF. The CDR3 coding sequence is TGTGCCAGTTCCGTATGGGGGGACAGGGGGACCTATGGCTACACCTTC.

This clone appeared a single time. The chain has TRBV28 and TRBJ2-6, with 14 bases fitting TRBD2. Trimming cost V 6 bases and J 4 bases; bases outside gene matches: 8. The CDR3 length is 18 residues. CDR1 is MDHEN and CDR2 is SYDVKM in the germline V gene. Here the CDR3 reads CASSSGLAGDSGANVLTF. CDR3 DNA sequence: TGTGCCAGCAGCTCGGGACTAGCGGGAGATTCCGGGGCCAACGTCCTGACTTTC.

This chain links TRBV7-6 with TRBJ2-3, with 8 bases aligning to TRBD1. V was clipped by 5 bases and J by 5 bases; unmatched bases: 6. The CDR3 contains 14 residues. From germline, CDR1 is SGHVS and CDR2 FNYEAQ. The CDR3 DNA reads TGTGCCAGCAGCGCTCGACAGGGGAAAGATACGCAGTATTTT. This gives the protein CASSARQGKDTQYF.

V and J are TRBV7-2 and TRBJ2-7; the match to TRBD1 covers 9 bases. CDR1 is SGHTA, CDR2 FQGNSA, per germline. V lost 5 bases and J lost 6; bases outside the gene matches: 8. There are 14 residues in the CDR3. CDR3 DNA sequence: TGTGCCAGCAGCATAATCGACAGGGGGGGCGAGCAGTACTTC. Its protein is CASSIIDRGGEQYF.

The V gene is TRBV18, the J gene TRBJ1-1, with TRBD1 as a possible D gene (6 bases). The CDR3 is made up of 15 amino acids. V was shortened by 0 bases and J by 0 bases, with 8 bases between the two germline ends. Germline CDR1 is KGHSH and CDR2 is LQKENI. The CDR3 spells CASSPPNRVNTEAFF. CDR3 nucleotides: TGTGCCAGCTCACCACCCAACAGGGTGAACACTGAAGCTTTCTTT.

The chain is built from TRBV28 and TRBJ2-5; D remains ambiguous. Per germline, CDR1 MDHEN and CDR2 SYDVKM. V lost 7 bases to trimming and J lost 9 bases, with 18 bases between them. CDR3 length: 13 residues. The DNA for the CDR3 is TGTGCCAGCAATCGGGCCGGGCCGTGGGCCCAGTACTTC. This translates into CASNRAGPWAQYF.

The chain has TRBV7-3 and TRBJ1-1; no clear D. V lost 4 bases and J lost 1, with 7 bases in between. The length of the CDR3 is 13 residues. Germline V gene data show CDR1 as SGHTA and CDR2 as FQGTGA. CDR3 loop: CASSSHGNTEAFF. CDR3 sequence (DNA): TGTGCCAGCAGCTCCCACGGGAACACTGAAGCTTTCTTT.

The gene calls are TRBV18 and TRBJ2-1, with a possible D match to TRBD2 (6 bases). The germline V and J ends were trimmed by 2 bases and 0 bases, with 8 bases remaining between them. The CDR3 totals 15 residues. Per germline, CDR1 KGHSH and CDR2 LQKENI. This CDR3 is CASSPGRGSYNEQFF. In DNA form, the CDR3 reads TGTGCCAGCTCACCAGGGCGGGGCTCCTACAATGAGCAGTTCTTC.

The V and J genes are TRBV27 and TRBJ1-6; no firm D call. This CDR3 is 14 amino acids long. Trimming pared 2 bases from V and 4 bases from J, leaving 6 bases between. CDR1 is MNHEY and CDR2 is SMNVEV in the germline V gene (reference sequence). The CDR3 protein is CASSLREYNSPLHF. The DNA for the CDR3 is TGTGCCAGCAGTTTACGAGAATATAATTCACCCCTCCACTTT.

This clone was seen only a few times. CDR3 sequence: CASSSPSGGANTGELFF. CDR3 nucleotide sequence: TGTGCCAGCAGCTCCCCTAGCGGGGGGGCGAACACCGGGGAGCTGTTTTTT. The genes are TRBV9 and TRBJ2-2, with 12 bases aligning to TRBD2. This CDR3 has 17 amino acids. Germline CDR1 SGDLS, CDR2 YYNGEE. J gave up 0 bases and V 4 bases, and 4 bases lay outside the gene matches.

J is TRBJ2-3 and V is TRBV5-4, with 9 bases that match TRBD1. There are 14 residues in the CDR3. Unmatched junction bases numbered 7, after V lost 5 bases and J lost 6 bases. In germline, CDR1 is SGHNT, CDR2 YYREEE (reference sequence). The CDR3 protein is CASSPTDRGDTQYF. DNA for the CDR3: TGTGCCAGCAGTCCGACCGACAGGGGGGATACGCAGTATTTT.

The V call is TRBV9, the J call TRBJ1-1; D remains ambiguous. The CDR3 loop spans 13 amino acids. The germline gives CDR1 SGDLS, CDR2 YYNGEE. V lost 0 bases and J 11 bases, leaving 14 bases between the germline ends. CDR3: CASSVGSGGLAFF. The CDR3, as DNA: TGTGCCAGCAGCGTAGGTTCTGGCGGTCTGGCTTTCTTT. The variable domain in full, completed from reference TRBV9 and TRBJ1-1, reads DSGVTQTPKHLITATGQRVTLRCSPRSGDLSVYWYQQSLDQGLQFLIQYYNGEERAKGNILERFSAQQFPDLHSELNLSSLELGDSALYFCASSVGSGGLAFFGQGTRLTVV.

The chain employs TRBV4-2 and TRBJ2-5; TRBD2 agrees at 7 bases. Germline V gene sequence: CDR1 LGHNA, CDR2 YNFKEQ. The CDR3 length is 17 residues. The V gene end was trimmed by 0 bases and the J gene end by 5 bases; junction bases not matched to a gene: 12. CDR3 in amino acids: CASSQDTSGGSGETQYF. The CDR3 nucleotides read TGTGCCAGCAGCCAAGACACTTCGGGGGGTTCGGGGGAGACCCAGTACTTC.